The text below deals with one T cell receptor beta chain. These data originate in a study of PD-L1 blockade in urothelial cancer. Study information: About 90% of the 29 patients were men with bladder-origin urothelial cancer. A median roughly 130,000 T cells were found in blood samples.

Repertoires were generated with immunoSEQ multiplex PCR, while TCRdb's copy carries only in-frame clones and drops some. The data show 71,000 or so clones, about 89% seen once. CDR3 length: 15 residues. Trimming removed 0 bases at V and 8 bases at J, with 14 bases between. Germline CDR1 is SGDLS and CDR2 is YYNGEE. Per patient, between 1 and 8 samples were collected at pretreatment and on-treatment time points. This TCR was sampled from a man between 60 and 70 years old with urothelial cancer. This chain uses TRBV9 with TRBJ1-4; D is perhaps TRBD1 (5 bases). Sequenced here: PBMCs, sampled around atezolizumab (anti-PD-L1) treatment. The CDR3 loop reads CASSVEGRMGEKLFF. The CDR3 bases are TGTGCCAGCAGCGTAGAGGGGAGGATGGGGGAAAAACTGTTTTTT.